The entry that follows covers one T cell receptor beta chain sequence. Its target is unknown. The V segment lost 3 bases and the J segment 6 bases; nucleotides outside the gene matches: 7. CDR1 is GTSNPN, CDR2 SVGIG, per germline (reference sequence). This CDR3 has 14 amino acids. This specimen belongs to a study of beta chain features in type 1 diabetes. For the study at large: Similarity in age, gender and cell yields was seen between patients and healthy donors.

Donors contributed one heparinised blood draw apiece, averaging around 120 mL. Study results and caveats: TCRB CDR3 length was moderately but significantly reduced in all four CD4+ subsets of Type 1 diabetes patients. At VDJ recombination sites, type 1 diabetes patients had fewer insertions and more deleted nucleotides.

Investigators reverse transcribed all isolated RNA, so they sequenced expressed TCRB transcripts. An average of about 3.5 million reads was obtained for naive, central memory and regulatory T cell samples. Repertoires were generated with immunoSEQ multiplex PCR, while TCRdb's copy carries only in-frame clones and drops some. Counted here are 140,000 to 150,000 clones, approximately 13% occurring once; the ten biggest clones make up around 1.4%. The clonotype was recovered from a man between 18 and 35 years old with type 1 diabetes. The sample was central memory CD4+ T cells from blood. This rearrangement joins TRBV30 to TRBJ1-1; 10 bases are shared with TRBD1. CDR3 sequence (DNA): TGTGCCTGGAGCCCGGGACAGGGGCTTCCTGAAGCTTTCTTT. Protein product: CAWSPGQGLPEAFF.